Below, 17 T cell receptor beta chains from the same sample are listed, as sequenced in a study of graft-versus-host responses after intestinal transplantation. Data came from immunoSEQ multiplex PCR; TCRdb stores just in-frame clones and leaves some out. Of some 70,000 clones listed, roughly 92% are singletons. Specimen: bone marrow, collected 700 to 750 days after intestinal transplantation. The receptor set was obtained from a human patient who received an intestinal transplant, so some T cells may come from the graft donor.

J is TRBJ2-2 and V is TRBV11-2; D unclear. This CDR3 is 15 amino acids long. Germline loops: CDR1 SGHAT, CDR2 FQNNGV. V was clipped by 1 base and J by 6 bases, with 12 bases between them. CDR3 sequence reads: CASSLGAPFPGELFF. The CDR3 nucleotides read TGTGCCAGCAGCTTAGGGGCTCCTTTCCCCGGGGAGCTGTTTTTT.

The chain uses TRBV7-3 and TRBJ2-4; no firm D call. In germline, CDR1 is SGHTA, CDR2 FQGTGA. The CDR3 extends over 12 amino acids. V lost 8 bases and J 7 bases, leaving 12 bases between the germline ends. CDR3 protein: CASVSKSNIQYF. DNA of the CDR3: TGTGCCAGCGTCTCGAAGAGCAACATTCAGTACTTC.

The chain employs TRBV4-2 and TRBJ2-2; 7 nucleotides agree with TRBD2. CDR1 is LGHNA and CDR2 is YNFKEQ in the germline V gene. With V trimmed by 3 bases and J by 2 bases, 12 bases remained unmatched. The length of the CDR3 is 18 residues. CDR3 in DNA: TGTGCCAGCAGCCAGATGGGGCTAGCGGATATAAACACCGGGGAGCTGTTTTTT. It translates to CASSQMGLADINTGELFF.

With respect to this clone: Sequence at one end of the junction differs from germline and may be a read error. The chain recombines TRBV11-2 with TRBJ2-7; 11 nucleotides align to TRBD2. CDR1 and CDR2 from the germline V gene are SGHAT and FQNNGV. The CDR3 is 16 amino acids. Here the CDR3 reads CASSVEVLAGGYEQYF. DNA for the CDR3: TGTGCCAGCAGCGTAGAGGTATTAGCGGGGGGGTACGAGCAGTACTTC.

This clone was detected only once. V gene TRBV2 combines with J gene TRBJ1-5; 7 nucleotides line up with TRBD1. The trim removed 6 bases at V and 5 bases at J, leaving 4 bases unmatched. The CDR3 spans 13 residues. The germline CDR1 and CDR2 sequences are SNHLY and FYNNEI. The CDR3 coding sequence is TGTGCCAGCAGGACAGGGTACGATCAGCCCCAGCATTTT. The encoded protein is CASRTGYDQPQHF.

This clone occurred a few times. The CDR3 coding sequence is TGTGCCAGCAGTTACTCTACGGGGGTGGGACTCGAAGCTTTCTTT. Translating gives CASSYSTGVGLEAFF. V usage is TRBV6-5 and J usage is TRBJ1-1; D might be TRBD1 (5 bases). Trimming removed 0 bases from V and 8 bases from J, with 16 bases in between. The CDR3 has 15 residues. Germline-derived CDR1 and CDR2 are MNHEY and SVGAGI.

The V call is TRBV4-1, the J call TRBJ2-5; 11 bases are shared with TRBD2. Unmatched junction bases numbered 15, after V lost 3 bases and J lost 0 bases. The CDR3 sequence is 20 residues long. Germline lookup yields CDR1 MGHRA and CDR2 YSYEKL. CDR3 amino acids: CASSHVPTSGTGEYQETQYF. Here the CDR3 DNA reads TGCGCCAGCAGCCACGTACCGACTAGCGGGACGGGGGAGTACCAAGAGACCCAGTACTTC.

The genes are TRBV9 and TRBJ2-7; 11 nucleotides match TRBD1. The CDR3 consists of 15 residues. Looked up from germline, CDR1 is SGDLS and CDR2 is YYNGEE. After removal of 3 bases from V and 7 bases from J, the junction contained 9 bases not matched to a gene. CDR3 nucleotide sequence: TGTGCCAGCAGCGCCCGGGGACAGGGGGTAGGAGAGCAGTACTTC. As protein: CASSARGQGVGEQYF.

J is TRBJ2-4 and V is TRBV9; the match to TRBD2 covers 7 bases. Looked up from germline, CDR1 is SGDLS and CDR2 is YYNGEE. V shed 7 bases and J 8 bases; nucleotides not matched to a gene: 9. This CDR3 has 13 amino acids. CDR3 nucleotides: TGTGCCAGCGCCCCGGGGGGTTCAGACATTCAGTACTTC. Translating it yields CASAPGGSDIQYF. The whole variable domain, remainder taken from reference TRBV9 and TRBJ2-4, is DSGVTQTPKHLITATGQRVTLRCSPRSGDLSVYWYQQSLDQGLQFLIQYYNGEERAKGNILERFSAQQFPDLHSELNLSSLELGDSALYFCASAPGGSDIQYFGAGTRLSVL.

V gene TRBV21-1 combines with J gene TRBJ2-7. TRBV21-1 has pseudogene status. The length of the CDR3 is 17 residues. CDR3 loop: CASSKGERGPTTYEQYF. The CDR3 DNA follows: TGTGCCAGCAGCAAAGGGGAACGGGGACCAACGACCTACGAGCAGTACTTC.

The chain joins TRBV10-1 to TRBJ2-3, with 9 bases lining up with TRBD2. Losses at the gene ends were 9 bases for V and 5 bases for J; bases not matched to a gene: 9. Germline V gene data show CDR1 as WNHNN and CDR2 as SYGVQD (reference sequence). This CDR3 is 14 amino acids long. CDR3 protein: CARTTRTSVDTQYF. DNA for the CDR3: TGCGCCAGGACCACCCGGACTAGCGTAGATACGCAGTATTTT.

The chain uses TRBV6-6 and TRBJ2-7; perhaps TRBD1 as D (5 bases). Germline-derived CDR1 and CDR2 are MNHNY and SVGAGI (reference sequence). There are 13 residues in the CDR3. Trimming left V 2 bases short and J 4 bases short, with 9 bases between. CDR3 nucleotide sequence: TGTGCCAGCAGTTACGATAGGGGTTACGAGCAGTACTTC. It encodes CASSYDRGYEQYF.

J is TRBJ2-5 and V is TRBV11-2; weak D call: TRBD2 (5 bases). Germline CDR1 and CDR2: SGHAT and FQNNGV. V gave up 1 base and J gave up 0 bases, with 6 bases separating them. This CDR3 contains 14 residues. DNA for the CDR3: TGTGCCAGCAGCTTAGGAGGGTACCAAGAGACCCAGTACTTC. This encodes CASSLGGYQETQYF. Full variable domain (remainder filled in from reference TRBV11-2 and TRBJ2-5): EAGVAQSPRYKIIEKRQSVAFWCNPISGHATLYWYQQILGQGPKLLIQFQNNGVVDDSQLPKDRFSAERLKGVDSTLKIQPAKLEDSAVYLCASSLGGYQETQYFGPGTRLLVL.

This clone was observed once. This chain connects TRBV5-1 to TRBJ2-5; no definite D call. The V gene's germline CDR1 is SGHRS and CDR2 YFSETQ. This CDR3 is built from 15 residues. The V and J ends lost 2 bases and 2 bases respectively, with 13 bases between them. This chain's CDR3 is CASSLGPRGQETQYF. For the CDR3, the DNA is TGCGCCAGCAGCTTAGGCCCCAGAGGACAAGAGACCCAGTACTTC. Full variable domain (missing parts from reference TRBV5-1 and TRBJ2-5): KAGVTQTPRYLIKTRGQQVTLSCSPISGHRSVSWYQQTPGQGLQFLFEYFSETQRNKGNFPGRFSGRQFSNSRSEMNVSTLELGDSALYLCASSLGPRGQETQYFGPGTRLLVL.

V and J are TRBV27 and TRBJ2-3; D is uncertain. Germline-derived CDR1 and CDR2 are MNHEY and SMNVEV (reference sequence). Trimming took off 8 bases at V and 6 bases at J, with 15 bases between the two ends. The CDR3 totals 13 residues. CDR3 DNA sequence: TGTGCCAGCGGGTACTCCCCTGAGGATACGCAGTATTTT. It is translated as CASGYSPEDTQYF.

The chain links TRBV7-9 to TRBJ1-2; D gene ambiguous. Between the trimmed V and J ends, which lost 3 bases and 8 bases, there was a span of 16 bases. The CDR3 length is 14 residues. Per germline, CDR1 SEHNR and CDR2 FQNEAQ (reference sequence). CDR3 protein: CASSLDEAPEGYTF. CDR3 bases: TGTGCCAGCAGCTTGGACGAGGCCCCCGAAGGCTACACCTTC.

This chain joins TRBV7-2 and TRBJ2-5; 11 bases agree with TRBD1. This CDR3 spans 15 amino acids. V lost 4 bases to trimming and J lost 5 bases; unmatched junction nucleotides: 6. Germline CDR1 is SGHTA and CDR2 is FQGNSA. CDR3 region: CASSSGQGGWETQYF. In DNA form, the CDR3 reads TGTGCCAGCAGCTCGGGACAGGGGGGTTGGGAGACCCAGTACTTC.